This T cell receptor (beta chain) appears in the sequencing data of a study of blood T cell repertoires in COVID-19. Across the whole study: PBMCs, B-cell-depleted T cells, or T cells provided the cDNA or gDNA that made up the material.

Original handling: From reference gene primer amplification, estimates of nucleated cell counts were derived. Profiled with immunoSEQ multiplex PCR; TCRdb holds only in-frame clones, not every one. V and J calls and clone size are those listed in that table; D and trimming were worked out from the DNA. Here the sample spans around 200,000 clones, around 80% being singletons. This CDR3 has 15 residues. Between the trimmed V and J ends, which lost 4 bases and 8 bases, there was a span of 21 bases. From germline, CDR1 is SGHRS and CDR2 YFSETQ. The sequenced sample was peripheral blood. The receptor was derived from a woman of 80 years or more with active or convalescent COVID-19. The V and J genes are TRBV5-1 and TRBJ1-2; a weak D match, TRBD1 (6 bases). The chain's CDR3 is CASSTATGSGRGYTF. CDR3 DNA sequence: TGCGCCAGCAGCACAGCGACAGGTTCCGGCCGCGGCTACACCTTC.